Below, 4 T cell receptor beta chains from the same sample are listed, as sequenced in a study of T cell changes during pregnancy in multiple sclerosis. This table comes from immunoSEQ multiplex PCR, and its TCRdb copy is limited to in-frame clones, with some not included. The sample has roughly 27,000 clones, 88% seen once. The specimen was CD8+ T cells from peripheral blood mononuclear cells, collected in the second trimester of pregnancy. Receptors were obtained from a female donor with multiple sclerosis, enrolled in a pregnancy study.

This chain connects TRBV2 to TRBJ2-1, with 11 bases aligning to TRBD2. The CDR3 is made up of 18 amino acids. After removal of 0 bases from V and 4 bases from J, the junction contained 8 bases not matched to a gene. Germline V CDR1 and CDR2: SNHLY, FYNNEI. As DNA, the CDR3 is TGTGCCAGCAGTGAAGCGGTTCCGACTAGCGGGGTTTACAATGAGCAGTTCTTC. Protein: CASSEAVPTSGVYNEQFF.

The genes are TRBV7-9 and TRBJ2-7; D might be TRBD2 (6 bases). The V and J ends lost 0 bases and 6 bases respectively, with 15 bases between them. Germline CDR1 is SEHNR and CDR2 is FQNEAQ (reference sequence). The CDR3 has 15 amino acids. The CDR3 protein is CASSLASGVSVEQYF. CDR3 nucleotide sequence: TGTGCCAGCAGCTTAGCTAGCGGCGTTTCAGTCGAGCAGTACTTC.

The V gene is TRBV5-1, the J gene TRBJ1-1, with TRBD1 matching over 8 bases. Germline CDR1 SGHRS, CDR2 YFSETQ. V trimming: 0 bases; J trimming: 3 bases; junction bases outside the gene matches: 4. CDR3 length: 15 residues. CDR3 amino acids: CASSLGQGAYTEAFF. The CDR3 nucleotides read TGCGCCAGCAGCTTGGGGCAGGGGGCTTACACTGAAGCTTTCTTT.

V gene TRBV27 combines with J gene TRBJ1-1, with a possible D match to TRBD1 (6 bases). The CDR3 is made up of 12 amino acids. Trimming left V 8 bases short and J 5 bases short, with 12 bases between. From germline, CDR1 is MNHEY and CDR2 SMNVEV (reference sequence). CDR3 coding DNA: TGTGCCAGCCGGGGGGGGCTAACTGAAGCTTTCTTT. Its protein is CASRGGLTEAFF.